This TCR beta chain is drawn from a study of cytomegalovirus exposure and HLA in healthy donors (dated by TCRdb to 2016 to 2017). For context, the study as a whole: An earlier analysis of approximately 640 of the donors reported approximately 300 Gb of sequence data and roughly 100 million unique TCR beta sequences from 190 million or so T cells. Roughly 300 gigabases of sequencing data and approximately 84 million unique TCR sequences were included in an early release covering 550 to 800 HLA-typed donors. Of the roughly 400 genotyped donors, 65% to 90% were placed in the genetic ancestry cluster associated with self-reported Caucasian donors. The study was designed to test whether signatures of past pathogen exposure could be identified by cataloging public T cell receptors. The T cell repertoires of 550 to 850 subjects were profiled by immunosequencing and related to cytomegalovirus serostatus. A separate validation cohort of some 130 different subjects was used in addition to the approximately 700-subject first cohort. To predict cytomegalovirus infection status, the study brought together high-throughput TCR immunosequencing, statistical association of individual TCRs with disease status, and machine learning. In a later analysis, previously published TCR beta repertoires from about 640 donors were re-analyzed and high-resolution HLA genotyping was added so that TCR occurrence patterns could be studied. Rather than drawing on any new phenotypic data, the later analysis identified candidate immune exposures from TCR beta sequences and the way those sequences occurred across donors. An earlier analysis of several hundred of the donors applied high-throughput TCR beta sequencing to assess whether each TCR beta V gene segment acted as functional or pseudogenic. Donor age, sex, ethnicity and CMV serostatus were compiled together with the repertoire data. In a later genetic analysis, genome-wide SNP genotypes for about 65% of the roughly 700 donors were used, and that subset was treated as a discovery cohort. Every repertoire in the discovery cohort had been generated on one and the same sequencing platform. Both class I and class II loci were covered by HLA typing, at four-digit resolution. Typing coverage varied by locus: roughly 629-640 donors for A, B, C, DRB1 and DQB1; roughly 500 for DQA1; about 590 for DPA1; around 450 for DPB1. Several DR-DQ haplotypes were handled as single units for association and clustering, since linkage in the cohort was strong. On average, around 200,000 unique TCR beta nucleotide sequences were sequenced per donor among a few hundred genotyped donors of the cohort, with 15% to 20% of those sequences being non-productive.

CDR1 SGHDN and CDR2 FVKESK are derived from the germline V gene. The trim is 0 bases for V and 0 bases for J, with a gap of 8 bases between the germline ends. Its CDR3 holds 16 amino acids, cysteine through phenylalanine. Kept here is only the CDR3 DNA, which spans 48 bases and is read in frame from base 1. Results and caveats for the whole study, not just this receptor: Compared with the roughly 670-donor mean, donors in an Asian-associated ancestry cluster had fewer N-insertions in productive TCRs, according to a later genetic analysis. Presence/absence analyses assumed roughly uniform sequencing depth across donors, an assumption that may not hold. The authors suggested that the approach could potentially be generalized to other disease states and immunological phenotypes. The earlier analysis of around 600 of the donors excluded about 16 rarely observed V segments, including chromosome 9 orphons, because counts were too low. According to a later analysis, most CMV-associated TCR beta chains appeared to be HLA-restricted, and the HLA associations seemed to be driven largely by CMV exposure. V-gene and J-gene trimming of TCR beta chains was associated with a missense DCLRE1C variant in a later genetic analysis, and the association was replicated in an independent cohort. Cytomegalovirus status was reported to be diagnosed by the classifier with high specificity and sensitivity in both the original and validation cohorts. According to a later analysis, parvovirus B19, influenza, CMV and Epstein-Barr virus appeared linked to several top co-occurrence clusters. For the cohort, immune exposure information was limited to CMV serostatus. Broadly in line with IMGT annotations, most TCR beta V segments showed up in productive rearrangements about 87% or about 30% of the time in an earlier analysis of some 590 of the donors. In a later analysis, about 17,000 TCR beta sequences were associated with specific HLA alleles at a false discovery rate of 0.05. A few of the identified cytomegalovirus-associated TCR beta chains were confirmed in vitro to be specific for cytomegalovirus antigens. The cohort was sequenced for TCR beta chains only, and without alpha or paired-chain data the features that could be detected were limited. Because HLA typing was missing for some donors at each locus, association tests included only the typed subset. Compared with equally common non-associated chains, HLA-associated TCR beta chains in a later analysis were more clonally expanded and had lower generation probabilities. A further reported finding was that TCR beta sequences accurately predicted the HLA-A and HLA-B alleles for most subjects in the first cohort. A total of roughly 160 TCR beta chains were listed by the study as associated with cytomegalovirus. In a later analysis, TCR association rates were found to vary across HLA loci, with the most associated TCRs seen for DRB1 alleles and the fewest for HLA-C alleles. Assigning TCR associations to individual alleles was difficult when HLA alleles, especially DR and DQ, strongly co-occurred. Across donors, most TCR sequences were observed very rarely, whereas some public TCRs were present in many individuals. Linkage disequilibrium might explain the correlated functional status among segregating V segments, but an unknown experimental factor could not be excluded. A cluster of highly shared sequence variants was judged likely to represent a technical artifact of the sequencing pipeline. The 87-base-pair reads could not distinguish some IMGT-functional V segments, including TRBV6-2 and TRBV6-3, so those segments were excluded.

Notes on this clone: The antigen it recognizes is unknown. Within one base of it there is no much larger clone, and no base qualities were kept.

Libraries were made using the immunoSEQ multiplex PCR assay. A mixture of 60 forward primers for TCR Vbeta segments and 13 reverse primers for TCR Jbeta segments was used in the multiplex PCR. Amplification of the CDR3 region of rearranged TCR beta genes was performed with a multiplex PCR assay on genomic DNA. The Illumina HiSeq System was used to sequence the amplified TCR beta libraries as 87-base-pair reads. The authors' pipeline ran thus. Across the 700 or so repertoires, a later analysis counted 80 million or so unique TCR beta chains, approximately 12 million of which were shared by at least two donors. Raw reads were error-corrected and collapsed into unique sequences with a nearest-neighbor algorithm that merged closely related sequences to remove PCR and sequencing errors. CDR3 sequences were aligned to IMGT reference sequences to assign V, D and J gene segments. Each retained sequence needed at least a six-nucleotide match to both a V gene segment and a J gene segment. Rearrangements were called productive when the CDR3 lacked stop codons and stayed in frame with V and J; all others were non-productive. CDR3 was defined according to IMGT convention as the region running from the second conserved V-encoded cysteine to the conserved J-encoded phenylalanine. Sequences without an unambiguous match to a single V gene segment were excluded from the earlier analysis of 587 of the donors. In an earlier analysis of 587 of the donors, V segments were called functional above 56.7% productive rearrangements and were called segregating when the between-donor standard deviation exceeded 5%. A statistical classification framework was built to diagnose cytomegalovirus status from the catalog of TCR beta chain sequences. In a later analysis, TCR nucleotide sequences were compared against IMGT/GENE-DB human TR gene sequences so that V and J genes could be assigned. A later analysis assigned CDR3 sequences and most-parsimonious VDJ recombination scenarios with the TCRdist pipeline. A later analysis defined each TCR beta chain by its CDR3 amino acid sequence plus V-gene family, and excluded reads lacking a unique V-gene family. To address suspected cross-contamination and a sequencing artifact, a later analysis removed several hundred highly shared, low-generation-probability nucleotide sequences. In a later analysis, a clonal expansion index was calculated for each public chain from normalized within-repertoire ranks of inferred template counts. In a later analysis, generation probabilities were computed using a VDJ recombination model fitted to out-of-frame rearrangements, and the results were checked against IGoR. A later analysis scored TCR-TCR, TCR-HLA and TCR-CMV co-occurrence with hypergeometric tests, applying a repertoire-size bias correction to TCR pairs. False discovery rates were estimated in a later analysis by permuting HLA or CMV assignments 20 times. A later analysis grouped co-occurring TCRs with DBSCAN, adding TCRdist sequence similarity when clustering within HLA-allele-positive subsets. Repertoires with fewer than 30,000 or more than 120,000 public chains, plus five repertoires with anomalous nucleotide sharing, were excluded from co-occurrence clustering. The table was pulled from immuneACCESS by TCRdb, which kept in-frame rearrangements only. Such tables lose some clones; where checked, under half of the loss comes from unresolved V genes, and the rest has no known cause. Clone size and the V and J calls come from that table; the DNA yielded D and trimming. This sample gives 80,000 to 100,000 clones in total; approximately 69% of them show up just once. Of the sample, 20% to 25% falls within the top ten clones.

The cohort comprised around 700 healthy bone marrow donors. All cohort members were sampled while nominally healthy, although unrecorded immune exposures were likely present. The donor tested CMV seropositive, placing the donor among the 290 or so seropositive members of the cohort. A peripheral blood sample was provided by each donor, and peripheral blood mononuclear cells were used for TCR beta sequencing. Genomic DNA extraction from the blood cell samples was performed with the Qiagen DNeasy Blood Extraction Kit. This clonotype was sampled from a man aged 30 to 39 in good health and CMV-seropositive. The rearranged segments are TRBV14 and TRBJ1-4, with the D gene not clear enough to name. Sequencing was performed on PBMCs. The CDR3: CASSQESISTNEKLFF. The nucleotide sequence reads TGTGCCAGCAGCCAAGAGAGCATCTCAACTAATGAAAAACTGTTTTTT.